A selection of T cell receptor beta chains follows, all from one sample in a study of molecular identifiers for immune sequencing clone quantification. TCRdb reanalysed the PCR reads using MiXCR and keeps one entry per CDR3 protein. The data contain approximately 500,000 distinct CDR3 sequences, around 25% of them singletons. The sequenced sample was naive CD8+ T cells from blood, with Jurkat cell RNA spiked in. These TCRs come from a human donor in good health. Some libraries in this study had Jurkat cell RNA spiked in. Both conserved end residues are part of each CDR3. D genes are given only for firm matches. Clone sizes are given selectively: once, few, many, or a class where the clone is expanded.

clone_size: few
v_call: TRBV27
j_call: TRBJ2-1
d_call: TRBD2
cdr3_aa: CASSPQGSGSSYNEQFF
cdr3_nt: TGTGCCAGCAGTCCCCAAGGGAGCGGGAGCTCCTACAATGAGCAGTTCTTC

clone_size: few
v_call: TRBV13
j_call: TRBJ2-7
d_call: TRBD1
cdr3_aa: CASSLAGTGGHGEQYF
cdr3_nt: TGTGCCAGCAGCTTAGCCGGGACAGGGGGCCATGGCGAGCAGTACTTC

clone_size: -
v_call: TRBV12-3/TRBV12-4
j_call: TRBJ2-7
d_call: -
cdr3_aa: CASSFTLTSSYEQYF
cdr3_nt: TGTGCCAGCAGTTTCACCCTGACTAGCTCCTACGAGCAGTACTTC

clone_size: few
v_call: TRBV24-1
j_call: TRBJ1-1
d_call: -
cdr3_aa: CATSDGGLEAFF
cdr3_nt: TGTGCCACCAGTGACGGGGGACTGGAAGCTTTCTTT

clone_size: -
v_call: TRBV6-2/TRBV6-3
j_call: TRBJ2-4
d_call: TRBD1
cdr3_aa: CASSYSTRGPKDIQYF
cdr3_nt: TGTGCCAGCAGTTATTCAACCAGGGGGCCTAAGGACATTCAGTACTTC

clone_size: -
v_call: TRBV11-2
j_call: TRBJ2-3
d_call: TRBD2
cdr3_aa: CASSEGLAGGKDTDTQYF
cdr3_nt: TGTGCCAGCAGCGAGGGACTAGCGGGAGGGAAAGACACAGATACGCAGTATTTT

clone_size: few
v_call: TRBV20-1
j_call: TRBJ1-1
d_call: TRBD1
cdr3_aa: CSARDLGTVDSEAFF
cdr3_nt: TGCAGTGCTAGAGATCTTGGGACAGTCGATTCTGAAGCTTTCTTT

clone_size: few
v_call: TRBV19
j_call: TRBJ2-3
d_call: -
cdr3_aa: CASSMGVTSTDTQYF
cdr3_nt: TGTGCCAGTAGTATGGGGGTGACCAGCACAGATACGCAGTATTTT

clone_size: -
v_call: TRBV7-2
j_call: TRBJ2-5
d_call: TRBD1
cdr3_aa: CASSLFLGTVETQYF
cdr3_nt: TGTGCCAGCAGCTTATTCTTGGGGACAGTAGAGACCCAGTACTTC

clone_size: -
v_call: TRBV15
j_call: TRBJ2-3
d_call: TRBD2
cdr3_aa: CATNRGLAGTDTQYF
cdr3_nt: TGTGCCACCAACAGAGGACTAGCGGGCACAGATACGCAGTATTTT

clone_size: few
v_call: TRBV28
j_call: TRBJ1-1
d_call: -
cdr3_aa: CATTPVGSEAFF
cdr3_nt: TGTGCCACTACCCCGGTGGGCAGCGAAGCTTTCTTT

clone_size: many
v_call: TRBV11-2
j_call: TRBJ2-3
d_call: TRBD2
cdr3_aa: CASSPTGTSFGGVWAYDTQYF
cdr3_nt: TGTGCCAGCAGCCCTACCGGGACTAGCTTCGGGGGGGTCTGGGCATATGATACGCAGTATTTT

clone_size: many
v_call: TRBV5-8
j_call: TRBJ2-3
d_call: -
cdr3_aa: CASSAGTADTQYF
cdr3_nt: TGTGCCAGCAGCGCCGGGACGGCAGATACGCAGTATTTT

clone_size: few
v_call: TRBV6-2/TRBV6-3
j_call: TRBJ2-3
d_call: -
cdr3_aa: CASRNPTGLDTQYF
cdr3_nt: TGTGCCAGCCGAAATCCTACTGGCTTAGATACGCAGTATTTT

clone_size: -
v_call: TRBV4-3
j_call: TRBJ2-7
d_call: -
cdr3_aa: CAGSLRQGSGEQYF
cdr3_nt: TGCGCCGGCAGCCTCCGCCAGGGATCGGGTGAGCAGTACTTC

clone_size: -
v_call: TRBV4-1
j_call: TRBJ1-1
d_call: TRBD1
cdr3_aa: CASSRETGGGAFF
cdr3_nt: TGCGCCAGCAGCCGAGAAACAGGGGGGGGTGCTTTCTTT

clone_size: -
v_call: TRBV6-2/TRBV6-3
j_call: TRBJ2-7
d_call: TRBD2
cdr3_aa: CASIDGGSGSGEQYF
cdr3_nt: TGTGCCAGCATCGACGGGGGTAGCGGGAGTGGGGAGCAGTACTTC

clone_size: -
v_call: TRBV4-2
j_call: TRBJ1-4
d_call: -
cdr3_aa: CASSQEDSLNEKLFF
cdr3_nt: TGTGCCAGCAGCCAAGAGGACAGCCTTAATGAAAAACTGTTTTTT

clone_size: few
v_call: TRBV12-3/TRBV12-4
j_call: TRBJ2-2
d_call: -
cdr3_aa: CASSPDPDGTRNTGELFF
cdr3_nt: TGTGCCAGCAGTCCCGACCCGGACGGGACGAGGAACACCGGGGAGCTGTTTTTT

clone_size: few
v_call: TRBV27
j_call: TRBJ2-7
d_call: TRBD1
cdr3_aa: CASSWRQGAYEQYF
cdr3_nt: TGTGCCAGCAGTTGGCGACAGGGGGCCTACGAGCAGTACTTC

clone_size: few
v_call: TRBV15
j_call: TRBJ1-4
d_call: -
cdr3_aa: CATSTERTAGYEKLFF
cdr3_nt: TGTGCCACCAGCACCGAACGGACAGCGGGTTATGAAAAACTGTTTTTT

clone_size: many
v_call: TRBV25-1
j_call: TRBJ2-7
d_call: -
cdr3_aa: CASGDTFYEQYF
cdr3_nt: TGTGCCAGCGGGGACACTTTCTACGAGCAGTACTTC

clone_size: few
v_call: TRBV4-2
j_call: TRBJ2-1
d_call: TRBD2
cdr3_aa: CASSRDSGRSNEQFF
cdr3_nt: TGTGCCAGCAGTCGGGATAGCGGGAGGTCCAATGAGCAGTTCTTC

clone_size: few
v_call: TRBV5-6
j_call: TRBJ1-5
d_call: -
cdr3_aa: CASSTRFQPQHF
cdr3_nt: TGTGCCAGCAGCACTCGGTTCCAGCCCCAGCATTTT

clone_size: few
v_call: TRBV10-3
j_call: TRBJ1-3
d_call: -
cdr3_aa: CAIGGNSGNTIYF
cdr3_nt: TGTGCCATCGGGGGTAACTCTGGAAACACCATATATTTT

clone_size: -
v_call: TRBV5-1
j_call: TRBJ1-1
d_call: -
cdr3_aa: CASSSWDKNTEAFF
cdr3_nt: TGCGCCAGCAGCTCCTGGGACAAAAACACTGAAGCTTTCTTT

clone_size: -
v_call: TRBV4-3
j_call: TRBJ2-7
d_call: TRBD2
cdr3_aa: CASSQARPTGGGAYEQYF
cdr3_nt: TGCGCCAGCAGCCAAGCCCGGCCTACCGGGGGGGGGGCCTACGAGCAGTACTTC

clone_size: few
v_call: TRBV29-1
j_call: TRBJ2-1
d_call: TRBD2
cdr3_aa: CSVIGSGRADEQFF
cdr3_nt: TGCAGCGTTATCGGCAGCGGGAGGGCCGATGAGCAGTTCTTC